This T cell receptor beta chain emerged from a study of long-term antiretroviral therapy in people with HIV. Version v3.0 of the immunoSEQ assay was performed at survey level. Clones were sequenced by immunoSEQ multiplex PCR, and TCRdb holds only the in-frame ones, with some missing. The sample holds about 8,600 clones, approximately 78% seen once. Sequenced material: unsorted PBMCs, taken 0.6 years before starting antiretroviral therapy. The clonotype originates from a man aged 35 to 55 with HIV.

CDR3 loop: CASLDVMNTEAFF. The CDR3 DNA sequence: TGTGCCAGCCTCGACGTCATGAACACTGAAGCTTTCTTT. The V and J genes are TRBV27 and TRBJ1-1; D call uncertain. CDR3 size: 13 residues. Germline V gene sequence: CDR1 MNHEY, CDR2 SMNVEV (reference sequence). V was cut by 8 bases and J by 0 bases, with 10 bases left in between.